This entry is about one T cell receptor (beta chain). In assigning cohorts, the study relied on participant-reported clinical history. The sample originates from a study of blood T cell repertoires in COVID-19. Sequencing used immunoSEQ multiplex PCR; TCRdb keeps in-frame clones, though not all of them. The sample yields over 200,000 clones, approximately 80% seen once. Germline CDR1 reads SEHNR; CDR2 reads FQNEAQ (reference sequence). The V and J ends lost 4 bases and 5 bases, in that order; junction bases with no gene match: 5. The CDR3 is 14 amino acids. The rearrangement links TRBV7-9 to TRBJ1-1; 9 bases map to TRBD1. The sequencing sample was made of PBMCs or T cells enriched from blood (not recorded which). This TCR derives from a man aged 60 to 69 who had recovered from COVID-19. The chain's CDR3 is CASSSQGAWTEAFF. The CDR3 DNA reads as TGTGCCAGCAGCTCACAGGGGGCTTGGACTGAAGCTTTCTTT.